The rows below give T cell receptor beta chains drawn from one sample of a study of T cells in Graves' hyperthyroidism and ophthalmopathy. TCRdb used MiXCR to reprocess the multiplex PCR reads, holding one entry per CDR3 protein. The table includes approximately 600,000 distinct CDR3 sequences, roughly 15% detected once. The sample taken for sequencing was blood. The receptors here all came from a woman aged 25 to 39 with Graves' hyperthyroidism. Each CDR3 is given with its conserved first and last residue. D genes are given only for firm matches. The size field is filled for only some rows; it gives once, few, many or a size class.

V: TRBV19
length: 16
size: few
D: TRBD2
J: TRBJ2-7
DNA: TGTGCCAGTAGTATAAAGGGACTAGCGGGAGACTACGAGCAGTACTTC
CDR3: CASSIKGLAGDYEQYF

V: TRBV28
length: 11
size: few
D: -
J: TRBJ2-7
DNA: TGTGCCAGCACCGCTTGGGGCGGGCAGTACTTC
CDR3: CASTAWGGQYF

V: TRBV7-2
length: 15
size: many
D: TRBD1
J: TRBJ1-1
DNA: TGTGCCAGCACTCGGACAGGGGGCTCGTTAACTGAAGCTTTCTTT
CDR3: CASTRTGGSLTEAFF

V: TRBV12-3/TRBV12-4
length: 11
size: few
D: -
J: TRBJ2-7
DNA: TGTGCCAGCAGTTTAATGGAAGAGCAGTACTTC
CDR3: CASSLMEEQYF

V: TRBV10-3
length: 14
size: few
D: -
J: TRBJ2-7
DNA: TGTGCCATCAGTGAGGTGGGGCAAAGTGTCGAGCAGTACTTC
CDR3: CAISEVGQSVEQYF

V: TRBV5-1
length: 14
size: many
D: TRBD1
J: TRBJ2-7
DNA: TGCGCCAGCAGCACTATGGACAGGGCGTACGAGCAGTACTTC
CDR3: CASSTMDRAYEQYF

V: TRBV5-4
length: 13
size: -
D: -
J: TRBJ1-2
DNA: TGTGCCAGCAGCACGAAGACCTTCTATGGCTACACCTTC
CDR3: CASSTKTFYGYTF

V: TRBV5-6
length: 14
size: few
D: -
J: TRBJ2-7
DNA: TGTGCCAGCAGCTTGGGTGCCACCTCCTACGAGCAGTACTTC
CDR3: CASSLGATSYEQYF

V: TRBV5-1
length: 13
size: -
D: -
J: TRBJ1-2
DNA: TGCGCCAGCAGCTTGGACCGACAGTATGGCTACATCTTC
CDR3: CASSLDRQYGYIF

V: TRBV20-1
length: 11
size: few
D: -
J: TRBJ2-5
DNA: TGCAGTGCACTGTACCAAGAGACCCAGTACTTC
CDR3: CSALYQETQYF

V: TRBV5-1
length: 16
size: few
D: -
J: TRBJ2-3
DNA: TGCGCCAGCAGCTTGGCTCAAGAGGCCAGCACAGATACGCAGTATTTT
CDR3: CASSLAQEASTDTQYF

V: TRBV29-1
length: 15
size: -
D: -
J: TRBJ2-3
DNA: TGCAGCGCCAAATCCTGGACAATTGGAACAGATACGCAGTATTTT
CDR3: CSAKSWTIGTDTQYF

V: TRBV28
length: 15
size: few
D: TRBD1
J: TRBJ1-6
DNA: TGTGCCAGCAGTTTGGGGACAGGGAATAATTCACCCCTCCACTTT
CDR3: CASSLGTGNNSPLHF

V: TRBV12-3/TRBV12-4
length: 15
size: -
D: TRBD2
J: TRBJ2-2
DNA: TGTGCCAGCAGTGGACTAGCGGGATCCACCGGGGAGCTGTTTTTT
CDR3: CASSGLAGSTGELFF